This TCR beta chain was captured by sequencing in a study of beta chain features in type 1 diabetes. Broader study findings: Shorter TCRB CDR3s, moderately but significantly so, were found in Type 1 diabetes patients in all four CD4+ subsets. Reduced insertions and increased deletions marked VDJ junctions in type 1 diabetes patients. Within the patient group, naive, central memory and Treg TCRB repertoires appeared more similar to each other than within healthy donors.

Remarks on this clone: The target antigen is unknown.

Every donor had blood drawn once into heparin, 90 to 150 mL on average. V dropped 3 bases and J dropped 4; count of bases not matched to a gene: 9. Germline V gene data show CDR1 as SGHTA and CDR2 as FQGNSA. This CDR3 is built from 18 residues. Sequencing targeted expressed TCRB transcripts, as all isolated RNA had been reverse transcribed. Stem cell-like memory T cell samples came in at an average of about 920,000 reads. This table comes from immunoSEQ multiplex PCR, and its TCRdb copy is limited to in-frame clones, with some not included. Of around 14,000 clones in the sample, 65% to 85% were seen once.

The genes are TRBV7-2 and TRBJ2-2, with TRBD2 identical over 12 bases. The TCR was taken from a woman aged 18-29 years with type 1 diabetes. Material: stem cell memory CD4+ T cells from blood. CDR3 nucleotide sequence: TGTGCCAGCAGCTTCCCGACTAGCGGGAGACCGGGCACCGGGGAGCTGTTTTTT. Encoded protein: CASSFPTSGRPGTGELFF. The full variable domain, its missing parts supplied by reference TRBV7-2 and TRBJ2-2, is GAGVSQSPSNKVTEKGKDVELRCDPISGHTALYWYRQSLGQGLEFLIYFQGNSAPDKSGLPSDRFSAERTGGSVSTLTIQRTQQEDSAVYLCASSFPTSGRPGTGELFFGEGSRLTVL.